The 6 T cell receptor beta chains given below trace back to one sample, sequenced in a study of beta chain features in type 1 diabetes. Reverse transcription of all isolated RNA meant that expressed TCRB transcripts were sequenced. Clones were sequenced by immunoSEQ multiplex PCR, and TCRdb holds only the in-frame ones, with some missing. The data show under 250,000 clones, under 13% seen once. The sequencing sample was made of central memory CD4+ T cells from blood. Receptors originate from a man between 18 and 35 years old in good health.

This clone was seen a handful of times. This chain links TRBV6-5 with TRBJ2-5; D remains ambiguous. This CDR3 has 13 amino acids. The V end lost 1 base, the J end lost 3 bases, and 6 bases lay between the germline ends. CDR1 and CDR2 (germline): MNHEY, SVGAGI. The CDR3 reads CASSYWQEETQYF. The CDR3 nucleotides are TGTGCCAGCAGTTACTGGCAGGAAGAGACCCAGTACTTC.

This clone came up many times. The chain joins TRBV29-1 to TRBJ2-3, with D uncertain. Per germline, CDR1 SQVTM and CDR2 ANQGSEA. This CDR3 contains 14 residues. V was pared by 4 bases and J by 2 bases, with 13 bases between. The chain's CDR3 is CSVGIVADTDTQYF. The CDR3 DNA reads as TGCAGCGTTGGTATTGTTGCAGACACAGATACGCAGTATTTT.

The chain joins TRBV7-2 to TRBJ2-7; maybe TRBD1 (6 bases). The CDR3 totals 12 residues. The V and J ends lost 8 bases and 2 bases respectively, with 10 bases between them. Germline V lookup: CDR1 SGHTA, CDR2 FQGNSA. In DNA form, the CDR3 reads TGTGCCAGCGGGGGCAGGGCCTACGAGCAGTACTTC. It codes for CASGGRAYEQYF.

This clone came up a few times. The chain employs TRBV2 and TRBJ1-4; no definite D call. Trimming removed 9 bases from V and 0 bases from J, with 14 bases in between. The length of the CDR3 is 15 residues. Germline CDR1 reads SNHLY; CDR2 reads FYNNEI. CDR3 loop: CASIASGATNEKLFF. The CDR3 region has the DNA TGTGCCAGTATCGCCAGTGGCGCAACTAATGAAAAACTGTTTTTT.

This clone occurred a few times. V gene TRBV30 combines with J gene TRBJ2-3, with unresolved D. V was cut by 1 base and J by 4 bases, with 3 bases left in between. Germline V gene lookup returns CDR1 GTSNPN and CDR2 SVGIG (reference sequence). This CDR3 region has 11 residues. The CDR3 sequence: CAWSGADTQYF. In DNA form, the CDR3 reads TGTGCCTGGAGTGGGGCAGATACGCAGTATTTT.

V usage is TRBV5-6 and J usage is TRBJ2-5; 11 nucleotides match TRBD1. Germline V gene data show CDR1 as SGHDT and CDR2 as YYEEEE. Trimming removed 3 bases from V and 7 bases from J; junction bases left unmatched: 5. This CDR3 spans 14 amino acids. CDR3 nucleotides: TGTGCCAGCAGCTGGGGACAGGGGGATCGGACCCAGTACTTC. It specifies CASSWGQGDRTQYF. The whole variable domain, filled in from reference TRBV5-6 and TRBJ2-5, reads DAGVTQSPTHLIKTRGQQVTLRCSPKSGHDTVSWYQQALGQGPQFIFQYYEEEERQRGNFPDRFSGHQFPNYSSELNVNALLLGDSALYLCASSWGQGDRTQYFGPGTRLLVL.